Listed below are T cell receptor beta chains from one sample, sequenced in a study of shared clonotypes between healthy human individuals. The data were produced by immunoSEQ multiplex PCR, yet TCRdb's version contains in-frame clones alone and is incomplete. The sample holds fewer than 1.8 million clones, just under 99% seen once. The sequencing input was naive CD4+ T cells sorted from blood. These receptors were taken from a man aged 30 to 45 in good health. Each CDR3 is given with its conserved first and last residue. Fields, in order: V gene, CDR3 protein.

TRBV28 | CASSSPSLRIEQFF
TRBV2 | CASRERAGNQPQHF
TRBV18 | CASSPSSGFYNEQFF
TRBV28 | CASSLSGQGRGNEQFF
TRBV6-1 | CASSELTVQSYEQYF
TRBV28 | CASSPSGRGYNEQFF
TRBV9 | CASSSRDVQFF
TRBV10-3 | CAISNPSGAGELFF
TRBV10-3 | CAITQTGTNQETQYF
TRBV6-5 | CASMLTSPFGETQYF
TRBV4-3 | CASSQDRRDYEQYF
TRBV6-6 | CASRLAEETQYF
TRBV7-2 | CASSSYFYEQFF
TRBV18 | CASSPPALRGNEKLFF
TRBV12-5 | CASGFGTGTAGELFF
TRBV7-9 | CASSQGGSLNEQFF
TRBV20-1 | CSAAPLYEQYF